This TCR beta chain was found in a study of CD8+ T cells in alopecia areata. cDNA prepared by RNA extraction and subsequent reverse transcription served as the template for sequencing. The repertoire was sequenced with immunoSEQ multiplex PCR; TCRdb's copy has only in-frame clones and lacks some. The top ten clones hold under 20% of a sample with 130,000 or so clones, about 46% of them seen once. The V and J ends lost 0 bases and 5 bases respectively, with 9 bases between them. The CDR3 sequence is 14 residues long. The germline V gene encodes CDR1 SGHVS and CDR2 FNYEAQ. The sequence was collected from a human donor with alopecia areata. J is TRBJ2-3 and V is TRBV7-6; tentative D call: TRBD2 (5 bases). This specimen consisted of CD8+ T cells sorted from blood, obtained at week 0. CDR3: CASSLAFAGDTQYF. The CDR3 DNA is TGTGCCAGCAGCTTAGCGTTTGCGGGAGATACGCAGTATTTT.